This T cell receptor beta chain was identified during a study of T cells in localized non-small cell lung cancer. Findings and limits, study-wide: In adjacent lung, a median roughly 62 of the top 100 tumor clones were found. Greater T cell density in blood accompanied longer overall survival. Highest T cell clonality was seen in uninvolved adjacent lung, surpassing that measured in tumor.

CDR3 size: 16 residues. Germline-derived CDR1 and CDR2 are KGHSH and LQKENI. With V trimmed by 6 bases and J by 6 bases, 6 bases remained unmatched. In regard to this clone: The target antigen is unknown.

The assay was immunoSEQ multiplex PCR, and TCRdb's table has in-frame clones only and misses some. The table includes about 2,300 clones, 23% detected once. The sequenced sample was lung tumor tissue, obtained before any cancer treatment. The clonotype comes from a woman aged 40 to 75 with stage I squamous cell lung carcinoma. J is TRBJ2-2 and V is TRBV18, with 14 bases lining up with TRBD2. The CDR3, as DNA: TGTGCCAGCTCGGAGGGACTAGCGGGAGTCGCCGGGGAGCTGTTTTTT. Encoded protein: CASSEGLAGVAGELFF.